This T cell receptor (beta chain) was sequenced for a study of T cells after yellow fever vaccination. Study as a whole: Each low-cell-number fraction was prepared by means of SMART-Seq v4 Ultra Low Input.

This clonotype occurred many times. Its antigen is unidentified. From germline, CDR1 is DFQATT and CDR2 SNEGSKA (reference sequence). With 5 bases clipped from V and 4 bases from J, the junction kept 7 bases outside the gene matches. The length of the CDR3 is 13 residues. Study results and caveats: Contaminating bulk clonotypes could be abundant in FACS-sorted repertoires. Post-booster samples contained most primary-vaccination clones (approximately 97% CD4, approximately 88% CD8).

By 5'RACE template switching, TCR cDNA was produced, with a universal primer site and UMIs added in the process. TCRdb analysed the 5' RACE reads with MiXCR anew, one entry per CDR3 protein. The sample holds 300,000 to 350,000 distinct CDR3 sequences, under 5% seen once. This TCR was sampled from a man between 18 and 35 years old who received the YFV17D yellow fever vaccine. The chain uses TRBV20-1 and TRBJ2-5; TRBD2 matches 7 bases. The input for sequencing was PBMCs, taken 5 days after the yellow fever booster vaccination. In DNA, the CDR3 is TGCAGTGCTCCCCGGGGGGATCCAGAGACCCAGTACTTC. It translates to CSAPRGDPETQYF.